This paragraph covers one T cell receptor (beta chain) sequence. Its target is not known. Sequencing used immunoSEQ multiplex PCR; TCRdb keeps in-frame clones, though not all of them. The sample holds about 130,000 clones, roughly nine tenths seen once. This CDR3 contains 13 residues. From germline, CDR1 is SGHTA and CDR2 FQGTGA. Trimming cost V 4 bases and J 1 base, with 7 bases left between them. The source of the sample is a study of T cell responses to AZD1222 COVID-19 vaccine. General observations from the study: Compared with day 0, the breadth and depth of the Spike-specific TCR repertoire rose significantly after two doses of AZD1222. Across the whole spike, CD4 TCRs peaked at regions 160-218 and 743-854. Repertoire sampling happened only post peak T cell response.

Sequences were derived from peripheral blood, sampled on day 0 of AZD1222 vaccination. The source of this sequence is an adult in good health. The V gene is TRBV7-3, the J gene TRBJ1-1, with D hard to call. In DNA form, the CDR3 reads TGTGCCAGCAGCTATGTGAGGAACACTGAAGCTTTCTTT. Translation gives CASSYVRNTEAFF.